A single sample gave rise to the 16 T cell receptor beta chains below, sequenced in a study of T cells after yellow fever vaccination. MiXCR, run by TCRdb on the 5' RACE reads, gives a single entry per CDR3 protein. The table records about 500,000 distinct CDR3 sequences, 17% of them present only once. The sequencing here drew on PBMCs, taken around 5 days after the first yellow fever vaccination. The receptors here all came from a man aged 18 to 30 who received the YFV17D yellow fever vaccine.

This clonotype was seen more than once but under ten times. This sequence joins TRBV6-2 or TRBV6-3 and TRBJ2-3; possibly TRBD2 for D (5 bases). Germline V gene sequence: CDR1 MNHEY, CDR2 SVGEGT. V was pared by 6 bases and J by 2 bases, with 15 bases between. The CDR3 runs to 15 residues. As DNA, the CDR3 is TGTGCCAGCAGCCAGGACTTTTCCATCACAGATACGCAGTATTTT. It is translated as CASSQDFSITDTQYF.

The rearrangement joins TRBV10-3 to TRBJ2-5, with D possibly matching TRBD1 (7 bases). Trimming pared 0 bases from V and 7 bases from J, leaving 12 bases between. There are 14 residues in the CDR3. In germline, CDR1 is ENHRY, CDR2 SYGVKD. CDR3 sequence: CAISESTRGVTQYF. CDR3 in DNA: TGTGCCATCAGTGAGTCGACCAGGGGGGTGACCCAGTACTTC.

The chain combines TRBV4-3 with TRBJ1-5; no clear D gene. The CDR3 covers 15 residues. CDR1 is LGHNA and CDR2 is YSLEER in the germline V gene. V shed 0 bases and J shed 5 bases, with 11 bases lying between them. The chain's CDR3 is CASSQDRTEYQPQHF. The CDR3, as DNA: TGCGCCAGCAGCCAAGATCGGACGGAGTATCAGCCCCAGCATTTT.

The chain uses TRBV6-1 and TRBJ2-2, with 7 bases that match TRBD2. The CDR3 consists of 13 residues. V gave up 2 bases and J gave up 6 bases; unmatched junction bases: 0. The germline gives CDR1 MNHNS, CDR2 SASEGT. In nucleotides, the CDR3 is TGTGCCAGCAGTGAACTAGCGGCCGGGGAGCTGTTTTTT. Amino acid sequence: CASSELAAGELFF.

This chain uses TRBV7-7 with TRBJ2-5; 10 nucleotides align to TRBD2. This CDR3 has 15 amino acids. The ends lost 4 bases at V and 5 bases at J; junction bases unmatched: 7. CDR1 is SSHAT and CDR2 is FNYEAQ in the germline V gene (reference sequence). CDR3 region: CASSSGTSEVETQYF. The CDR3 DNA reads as TGTGCCAGCAGCTCAGGGACTAGCGAGGTGGAGACCCAGTACTTC. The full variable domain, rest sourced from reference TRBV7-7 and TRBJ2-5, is GAGVSQSPRYKVTKRGQDVTLRCDPISSHATLYWYQQALGQGPEFLTYFNYEAQPDKSGLPSDRFSAERPEGSISTLTIQRTEQRDSAMYRCASSSGTSEVETQYFGPGTRLLVL.

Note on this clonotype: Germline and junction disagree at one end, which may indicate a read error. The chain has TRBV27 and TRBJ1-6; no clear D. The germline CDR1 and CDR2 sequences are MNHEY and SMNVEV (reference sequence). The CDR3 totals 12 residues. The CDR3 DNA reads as TGTGACAGCAGTTTATACAATTCACCCCTCCACTTT. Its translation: CDSSLYNSPLHF.

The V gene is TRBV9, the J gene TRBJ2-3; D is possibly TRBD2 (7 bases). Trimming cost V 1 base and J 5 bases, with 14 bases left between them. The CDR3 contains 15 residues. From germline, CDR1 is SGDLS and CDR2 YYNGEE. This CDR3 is CASSVRRGPGDTQYF. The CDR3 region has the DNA TGTGCCAGCAGCGTAAGGCGGGGGCCGGGAGATACGCAGTATTTT.

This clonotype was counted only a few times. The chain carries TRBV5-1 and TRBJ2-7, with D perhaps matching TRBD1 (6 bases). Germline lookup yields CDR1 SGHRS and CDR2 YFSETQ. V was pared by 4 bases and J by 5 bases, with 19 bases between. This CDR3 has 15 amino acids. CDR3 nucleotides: TGCGCCAGCAGCCTGACACAGGGTAAACGCGACGAGCAGTACTTC. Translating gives CASSLTQGKRDEQYF.

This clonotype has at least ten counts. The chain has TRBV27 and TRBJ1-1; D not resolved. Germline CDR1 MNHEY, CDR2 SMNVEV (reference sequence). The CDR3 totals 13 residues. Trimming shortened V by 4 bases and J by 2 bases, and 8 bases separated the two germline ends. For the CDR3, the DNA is TGTGCCAGCAGTTCCTGGGAAAACACTGAAGCTTTCTTT. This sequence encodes CASSSWENTEAFF.

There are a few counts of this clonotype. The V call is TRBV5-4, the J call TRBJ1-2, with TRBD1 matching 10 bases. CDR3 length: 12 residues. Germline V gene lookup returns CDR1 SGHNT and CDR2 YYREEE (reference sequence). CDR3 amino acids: CATTGGNYGYTF. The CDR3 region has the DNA TGTGCAACGACAGGGGGCAACTATGGCTACACCTTC.

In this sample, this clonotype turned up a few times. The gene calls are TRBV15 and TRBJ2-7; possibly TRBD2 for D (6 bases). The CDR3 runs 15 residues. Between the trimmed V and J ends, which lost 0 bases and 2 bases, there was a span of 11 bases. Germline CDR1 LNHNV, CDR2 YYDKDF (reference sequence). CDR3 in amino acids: CATSRDRGVAYEQYV. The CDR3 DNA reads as TGTGCCACCAGCAGAGATCGCGGGGTTGCCTACGAGCAGTACGTC.

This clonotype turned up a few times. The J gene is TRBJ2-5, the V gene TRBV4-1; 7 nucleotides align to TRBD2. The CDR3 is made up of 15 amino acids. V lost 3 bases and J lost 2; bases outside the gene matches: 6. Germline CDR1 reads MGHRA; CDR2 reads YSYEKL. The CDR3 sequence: CASSHLGGGQETQYF. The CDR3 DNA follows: TGCGCCAGCAGCCATCTCGGCGGGGGTCAAGAGACCCAGTACTTC.

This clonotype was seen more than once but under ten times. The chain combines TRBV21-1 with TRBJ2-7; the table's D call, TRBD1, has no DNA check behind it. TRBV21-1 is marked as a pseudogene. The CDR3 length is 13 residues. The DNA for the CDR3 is TGTGCCAGCAGCAACAGGGGGCGGTACGAGCAGTACGTC. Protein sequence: CASSNRGRYEQYV.

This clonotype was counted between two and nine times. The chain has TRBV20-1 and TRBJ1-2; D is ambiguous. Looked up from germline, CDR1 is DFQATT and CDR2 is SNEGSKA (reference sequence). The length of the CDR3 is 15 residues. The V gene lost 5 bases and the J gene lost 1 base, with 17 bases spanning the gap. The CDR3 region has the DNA TGCAGTGCTCCAAAGGTCCGGACGGGTAACTATGGCTACACCTTC. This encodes CSAPKVRTGNYGYTF.

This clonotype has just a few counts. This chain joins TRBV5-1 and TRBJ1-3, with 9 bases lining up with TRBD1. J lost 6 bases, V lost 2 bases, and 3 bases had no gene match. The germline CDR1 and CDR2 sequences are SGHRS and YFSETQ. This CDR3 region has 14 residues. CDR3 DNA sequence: TGCGCCAGCAGCTTCACAGGGGGCGAAAACACCATATATTTT. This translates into CASSFTGGENTIYF.

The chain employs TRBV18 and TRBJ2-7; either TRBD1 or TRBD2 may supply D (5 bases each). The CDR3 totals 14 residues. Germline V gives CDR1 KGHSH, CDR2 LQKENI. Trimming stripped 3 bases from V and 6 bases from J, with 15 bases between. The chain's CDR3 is CASSPRRGEGEQYV. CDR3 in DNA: TGTGCCAGCTCACCTCGCAGAGGGGAAGGCGAGCAGTACGTC.